This TCR beta chain was retrieved from a study of blood T cell repertoires in COVID-19. Turning to the study itself: Collection of acute and convalescent COVID-19 samples took place in the United States, Italy and Spain. T cells, B-cell-depleted T cells, or PBMCs supplied cDNA or gDNA.

CDR1 and CDR2 from the germline V gene are MRHNA and SNTAGT. This CDR3 comprises 14 residues. The V end was cut by 6 bases, the J end by 2 bases, with 12 bases between. The method was immunoSEQ multiplex PCR; TCRdb's version includes in-frame clones alone and lacks a portion of them. Of about 98,000 clones listed, around 80% are singletons. The receptor was isolated from a man aged 55 to 70 with acute or convalescent COVID-19. This chain uses TRBV6-4 with TRBJ2-3; a weak D match, TRBD2 (6 bases). Source material: peripheral blood. CDR3 sequence reads: CASRKGLPTDTQYF. For the CDR3, the DNA is TGTGCCAGCAGAAAGGGACTTCCCACAGATACGCAGTATTTT.